This T cell receptor (beta chain) was obtained from a study of cytomegalovirus exposure and HLA in healthy donors (dated by TCRdb to about 2017). Study-wide context: The 700 or so repertoires of the first cohort and the roughly 110 validation repertoires were produced on the same platform, according to a later analysis. The study aimed to test whether cataloging public T cell receptors could reveal signatures of past pathogen exposure. Along with the approximately 600-subject first cohort, a separate validation cohort of over 90 different subjects was used. High-throughput TCR immunosequencing, statistical association of individual TCRs with disease status, and machine learning were combined to predict cytomegalovirus infection status. The study at large found these results: While some public TCRs were present in many individuals, most TCR sequences turned up only very rarely across donors. The authors suggested that the approach could potentially be extended to other disease states and immunological phenotypes. The study gave a list of about 150 TCR beta chains associated with cytomegalovirus. A later analysis lacked HLA typing for the validation cohort, so it scored co-occurrence in that cohort across all 110 or so repertoires. The classifier was reported to diagnose cytomegalovirus status with high specificity and sensitivity in both the original cohort and the validation cohort. In vitro tests confirmed that a few of the cytomegalovirus-associated TCR beta chains recognize cytomegalovirus antigens. Of the cluster scores, approximately 95% were above 0 in a later analysis, which found that TCRs clustered in the first cohort also tended to co-occur in the approximately 110 validation repertoires.

Taken from the germline V gene (reference sequence), the CDR1 and CDR2 loops are SEHNR and FQNEAQ. The CDR3 numbers 15 residues from cysteine through phenylalanine. The kept DNA is CDR3 alone, 45 bases in frame from the first base. Trimming removed 1 base from V and 1 base from J, leaving 9 bases between the germline ends. Comment on this clone: Its antigen is not yet known. No base-level quality is on record; no much larger clone is a single base apart.

The method behind the library was the immunoSEQ multiplex PCR assay. From the authors' description of their analysis: A statistical classification framework was built to diagnose cytomegalovirus status from the catalog of TCR beta chain sequences. In its TCRdb copy, this immuneACCESS table keeps in-frame sequences only and misses some clones. Where compared with another copy, unresolved V genes explain less than half of these, and the others have no known cause. Clonal size and the V and J genes are those of that table, whereas D and trimming came from the DNA. The sample includes 130,000 to 150,000 clones, with 75% to 90% observed a single time. Roughly 6.4% of the sample lies in the top ten. Separate from the roughly 700-subject first cohort, the validation cohort of 90 to 150 subjects was the group to which the donors belonged.

The receptor's source is a woman aged 25 to 39 in good health and CMV-seropositive. This chain is built from TRBV7-9 and TRBJ2-3; the D segment cannot be called with confidence. The sequencing sample was made of PBMCs. The nucleotide sequence is TGTGCCAGCAGCTTAGGTACCAGTGGCACAGATACGCAGTATTTT. Translated, this gives CASSLGTSGTDTQYF.